This TCR beta chain was identified in a study of T cell repertoires in cytomegalovirus infection. On the study more broadly: CMV infection together with matching HLA type was indicated by public TCR beta signatures.

The sample holds many counts of this clonotype. Antigen specificity is unknown. TCRdb passed the reads through MiXCR, listing each CDR3 protein once. In the table there are 270,000 or so distinct CDR3 sequences, about 17% of which are singletons. This CDR3 region has 15 residues. CDR1 is SGDLS, CDR2 YYNGEE, per germline. Trimming took 0 bases from V and 5 from J, leaving 14 bases between them. General study results and limits: HLA-C-restricted CMV clonotypes gave the most frequent clonotype in two of eight donors.

This TCR was sampled from a human donor in good health (CMV status not recorded). Some clones in this sample may be carry-over from other donors' samples. The chain has TRBV9 and TRBJ2-5; D tentatively fits TRBD1 or TRBD2 (5 bases each). Sequencing was performed on CD8+ T cells from PBMCs. CDR3 residues: CASSVAGATTETQYF. The CDR3 DNA reads as TGTGCCAGCAGCGTAGCCGGGGCGACTACTGAGACCCAGTACTTC.